This T cell receptor (beta chain) appears in the sequencing data of a study of tumor-infiltrating lymphocytes in localized non-small cell lung cancer. The overall study: Patients included smokers and never-smokers with various histologies, some sampled after neoadjuvant chemotherapy.

With 9 bases removed from V and 1 base from J, the gap between germline ends came to 20 bases. The CDR3 is 16 residues long. From germline, CDR1 is SGHVS and CDR2 FQNEAQ. Sequencing was performed with immunoSEQ multiplex PCR; in TCRdb, only in-frame clones are kept and a portion is missing. Of 9,500 to 10,000 clones in the sample, about 72% were seen once. Study-wide points: T-cell fraction did not differ between immunotypes IM1 and IM2. Compared with uninvolved lung, tumors showed higher T cell infiltration by TCRbeta sequencing.

Points on this clone: What it binds is not known.

What was sequenced was lung tumor tissue. The origin of this receptor is a human donor with non-small cell lung cancer. The chain uses TRBV7-8 and TRBJ2-3; D assignment may be TRBD1 or TRBD2 (5 bases each). As DNA, the CDR3 is TGTGCCAGTACGCCGGGACCCCTAGCTCGCACAGATACGCAGTATTTT. This encodes CASTPGPLARTDTQYF.